Below are 22 T cell receptor beta chains sequenced from a single sample in a study of OX40 agonist ivuxolimab in advanced cancers. Sequencing was performed with immunoSEQ multiplex PCR; in TCRdb, only in-frame clones are kept and a portion is missing. In the table there are about 46,000 clones, about nine tenths of which are singletons. Sequences were derived from CD4+ or CD8+ T cells sorted from blood, sampled in a trial of the OX40 agonist ivuxolimab. The receptor source for this set is an adult with an advanced solid tumor such as melanoma, head and neck, liver or kidney cancer.

The chain is built from TRBV7-2 and TRBJ1-2; no reliable D call. V was cut by 1 base and J by 3 bases, with 12 bases left in between. This CDR3 comprises 15 residues. In germline, CDR1 is SGHTA, CDR2 FQGNSA. The CDR3 DNA follows: TGTGCCAGCAGCTTAGACACTGGGGTGTACTATGGCTACACCTTC. It specifies CASSLDTGVYYGYTF.

Only one count was recorded for this clone. The V and J genes are TRBV30 and TRBJ1-1; no firm D call. CDR3 length equals 16 residues. Germline V gene sequence: CDR1 GTSNPN, CDR2 SVGIG (reference sequence). Trimming left V 3 bases short and J 2 bases short, with 19 bases between. CDR3 region: CAWRVVVGMSNTEAFF. The CDR3 DNA sequence: TGTGCCTGGAGGGTTGTGGTGGGGATGAGTAACACTGAAGCTTTCTTT.

The CDR3 bases are TGTGCCAGCAGCGTAGTGGGAGATACGCAGTATTTT. It translates to CASSVVGDTQYF. V and J are TRBV9 and TRBJ2-3, with no clear D. Germline V gives CDR1 SGDLS, CDR2 YYNGEE. Trimming took off 0 bases at V and 5 bases at J, with 4 bases between the two ends. The length of the CDR3 is 12 residues.

The V gene is TRBV4-1, the J gene TRBJ2-7, with 8 bases matching TRBD2. The CDR3 consists of 17 residues. The germline V gene encodes CDR1 MGHRA and CDR2 YSYEKL. The V gene end was trimmed by 1 base and the J gene end by 0 bases; junction bases not matched to a gene: 8. The CDR3 DNA reads as TGCGCCAGCAGCCAAGTTGTTAGCGGGATTAGCTCCTACGAGCAGTACTTC. Protein product: CASSQVVSGISSYEQYF.

The chain carries TRBV7-3 and TRBJ1-6, with unresolved D. This CDR3 spans 15 amino acids. The germline V and J ends were trimmed by 4 bases and 0 bases, with 7 bases remaining between them. Germline V gives CDR1 SGHTA, CDR2 FQGTGA. The CDR3 DNA reads TGTGCCAGCAGCTACGAGAGCTCCTATAATTCACCCCTCCACTTT. It yields the protein CASSYESSYNSPLHF.

This chain uses TRBV9 with TRBJ1-6; D might be TRBD1 (5 bases). This CDR3 comprises 13 residues. V was shortened by 2 bases and J by 8 bases, with 8 bases between the two germline ends. Germline V CDR1 and CDR2: SGDLS, YYNGEE. The chain's CDR3 is CASSVTGDSPLHF. For the CDR3, the DNA is TGTGCCAGCAGCGTCACGGGGGATTCACCCCTCCACTTT.

This chain connects TRBV9 to TRBJ1-2; 7 bases agree with TRBD1. This CDR3 contains 15 residues. Germline CDR1 SGDLS, CDR2 YYNGEE. V gave up 4 bases and J gave up 6 bases; unmatched junction bases: 12. CDR3 residues: CASSRTGAALNGYTF. For the CDR3, the DNA is TGTGCCAGCAGCCGGACAGGTGCGGCTCTGAATGGCTACACCTTC. Variable domain in full (rest from reference TRBV9 and TRBJ1-2): DSGVTQTPKHLITATGQRVTLRCSPRSGDLSVYWYQQSLDQGLQFLIQYYNGEERAKGNILERFSAQQFPDLHSELNLSSLELGDSALYFCASSRTGAALNGYTFGSGTRLTVV.

V is TRBV18 and J is TRBJ2-5, with 9 bases matching TRBD2. The CDR3 sequence is 18 residues long. Unmatched junction bases numbered 14, after V lost 1 base and J lost 5 bases. Germline loops: CDR1 KGHSH, CDR2 LQKENI. As DNA, the CDR3 is TGTGCCAGCTCACCACAGGTAATAGCGGGAGCGAGGTGGGAGACCCAGTACTTC. It codes for CASSPQVIAGARWETQYF.

The chain uses TRBV19 and TRBJ2-7; TRBD1 aligns across 9 bases. CDR1 is LNHDA and CDR2 is SQIVND in the germline V gene (reference sequence). V was pared by 5 bases and J by 6 bases, with 11 bases of the junction left unmatched. The CDR3 covers 15 residues. This CDR3 reads CASSATGGKLSEQYF. Here the CDR3 DNA reads TGTGCCAGTAGTGCGACAGGGGGTAAGCTGAGCGAGCAGTACTTC. Filled out from reference TRBV19 and TRBJ2-7, the complete variable domain reads DGGITQSPKYLFRKEGQNVTLSCEQNLNHDAMYWYRQDPGQGLRLIYYSQIVNDFQKGDIAEGYSVSREKKESFPLTVTSAQKNPTAFYLCASSATGGKLSEQYFGPGTRLTVT.

The genes are TRBV5-4 and TRBJ2-7; TRBD1 or TRBD2 may be the D gene (7 bases each). Germline lookup yields CDR1 SGHNT and CDR2 YYREEE (reference sequence). The V and J ends lost 2 bases and 1 base respectively, with 13 bases between them. There are 15 residues in the CDR3. In DNA, the CDR3 is TGTGCCAGCAGCTTCGGCAGGGGGGGATCCTACGAGCAGTACTTC. As protein: CASSFGRGGSYEQYF.

The chain has TRBV29-1 and TRBJ2-7, with 12 bases that match TRBD1. The V segment lost 7 bases and the J segment 5 bases; nucleotides outside the gene matches: 6. This CDR3 comprises 13 residues. Germline assignment: CDR1 SQVTM and CDR2 ANQGSEA. For the CDR3, the DNA is TGCAGCGGGGGACAGGGGGCACTGAACGAGCAGTACTTC. It translates to CSGGQGALNEQYF.

The V call is TRBV5-4, the J call TRBJ2-3, with D tentatively TRBD2 (6 bases). V lost 0 bases, J lost 2 bases, and 16 bases lay in between. The CDR3 consists of 17 residues. The germline V gene has CDR1 SGHNT and CDR2 YYREEE (reference sequence). CDR3 DNA sequence: TGTGCCAGCAGCTTGGGACATTGGGACTGGTCCACAGATACGCAGTATTTT. It codes for CASSLGHWDWSTDTQYF.

The chain combines TRBV19 with TRBJ1-5; D remains unclear. Germline assignment: CDR1 LNHDA and CDR2 SQIVND (reference sequence). CDR3 length: 13 amino acids. V lost 4 bases and J 7 bases, leaving 11 bases between the germline ends. CDR3: CASSTRPRQPQHF. Written as DNA, the CDR3 is TGTGCCAGTAGTACCCGTCCGCGGCAGCCCCAGCATTTT. Filled out from reference TRBV19 and TRBJ1-5, the complete variable domain reads DGGITQSPKYLFRKEGQNVTLSCEQNLNHDAMYWYRQDPGQGLRLIYYSQIVNDFQKGDIAEGYSVSREKKESFPLTVTSAQKNPTAFYLCASSTRPRQPQHFGDGTRLSIL.

The chain carries TRBV11-3 and TRBJ2-2; D possibly corresponds to TRBD1 (6 bases). V was pared by 5 bases and J by 3 bases, with 16 bases between. The CDR3 has 16 amino acids. Germline loops: CDR1 SGHNT, CDR2 YENEEA. CDR3 amino acids: CASSEKRGLHTGELFF. The CDR3 coding sequence is TGTGCCAGCAGCGAGAAAAGGGGGTTGCACACCGGGGAGCTGTTTTTT.

The chain carries TRBV7-8 and TRBJ2-2; 9 positions agree with TRBD1. J gave up 4 bases and V 9 bases, and 6 bases lay outside the gene matches. This CDR3 spans 14 amino acids. Germline V gives CDR1 SGHVS, CDR2 FQNEAQ. This CDR3 is CASQQGASTGELFF. CDR3 DNA sequence: TGTGCCAGTCAACAGGGGGCAAGCACCGGGGAGCTGTTTTTT.

V and J are TRBV4-1 and TRBJ2-7; 8 positions agree with TRBD1. The CDR3 spans 16 residues. The V gene's germline CDR1 is MGHRA and CDR2 YSYEKL. After removal of 1 base from V and 2 bases from J, the junction contained 7 bases not matched to a gene. Here the CDR3 DNA reads TGCGCCAGCAGCCAAGTAGGGCAGGGGGCTGCCTACGAGCAGTACTTC. Protein sequence: CASSQVGQGAAYEQYF.

This clone appeared a few times. The V call is TRBV7-9, the J call TRBJ1-2, with D tentatively TRBD1 (5 bases). Germline-derived CDR1 and CDR2 are SEHNR and FQNEAQ (reference sequence). Trimming shortened V by 5 bases and J by 8 bases, and 15 bases separated the two germline ends. The CDR3 has 13 amino acids. The CDR3 DNA is TGTGCCAGCAGCCCCAGGGCGACAGAAGGCTACACCTTC. Residues: CASSPRATEGYTF.

The rearrangement uses TRBV7-9 and TRBJ1-1; a possible D gene is TRBD1 (6 bases). V gave up 2 bases and J gave up 4 bases, with 8 bases separating them. Germline-derived CDR1 and CDR2 are SEHNR and FQNEAQ (reference sequence). The CDR3 loop spans 13 amino acids. CDR3 loop: CASSLTGITEAFF. CDR3 DNA: TGTGCCAGCAGCTTAACAGGGATCACTGAAGCTTTCTTT.

V and J are TRBV28 and TRBJ1-2; TRBD1 might be the D (5 bases). This CDR3 has 16 amino acids. The V and J ends lost 6 bases and 1 base respectively, with 18 bases between them. CDR1 and CDR2 (germline): MDHEN, SYDVKM. Here the CDR3 reads CASSSPGQGVNYGYTF. The CDR3 bases are TGTGCCAGCAGCTCCCCCGGGCAGGGCGTTAACTATGGCTACACCTTC.

The chain has TRBV4-3 and TRBJ1-2; unclear D gene. Looked up from germline, CDR1 is LGHNA and CDR2 is YSLEER. Between the trimmed V and J ends, which lost 0 bases and 5 bases, there was a span of 10 bases. The CDR3 totals 14 residues. The CDR3: CASSQDWAGYGYTF. Written as DNA, the CDR3 is TGCGCCAGCAGCCAAGATTGGGCAGGATATGGCTACACCTTC.

V is TRBV10-3 and J is TRBJ2-2, with TRBD2 as a possible D gene (6 bases). This CDR3 region has 15 residues. Trimming stripped 4 bases from V and 2 bases from J, with 11 bases between. CDR1 is ENHRY, CDR2 SYGVKD, per germline. The CDR3 is CAISAGVDNTGELFF. CDR3 coding DNA: TGTGCCATCAGTGCGGGGGTGGACAACACCGGGGAGCTGTTTTTT.

This chain links TRBV10-3 with TRBJ1-5; no clear D. The V end was cut by 3 bases, the J end by 4 bases, with 4 bases between. The CDR3 consists of 12 residues. Per the germline V gene, CDR1 is ENHRY and CDR2 is SYGVKD. The CDR3: CAISDNNQPQHF. The CDR3 DNA reads TGTGCCATCAGTGATAATAATCAGCCCCAGCATTTT.